This T cell receptor (beta chain) was recovered during a study of blood T cell repertoires in COVID-19. Study information: Samples representing acute and convalescent COVID-19 were sourced from the United States, Italy and Spain.

Each participant's cohort was designated according to participant-reported clinical history. Original data processing: Estimates of nucleated cell counts were drawn from the amplification of reference gene primers. Data came from immunoSEQ multiplex PCR; TCRdb stores just in-frame clones and leaves some out. Clone size and the V and J calls come from that table; the DNA yielded D and trimming. The profile shows 150,000 to 200,000 clones, around three quarters of them singletons. Germline V gene sequence: CDR1 MDHEN, CDR2 SYDVKM. The CDR3 loop spans 13 amino acids. Trimming shortened V by 5 bases and J by 7 bases, and 9 bases separated the two germline ends.

Material: PBMCs or T cells enriched from blood (not recorded which). This sequence originates from a woman aged 45-60 years with acute COVID-19. This chain links TRBV28 with TRBJ1-6; the D gene is possibly TRBD1 (6 bases). DNA of the CDR3: TGTGCCAGCAGTGTTACAGGGAATTCACCCCTCCACTTT. Protein: CASSVTGNSPLHF.